Only one count was recorded for the clone carrying this TCR beta chain. As yet, its antigen is unknown. TCRdb passed the RT-PCR reads through MiXCR, listing each CDR3 protein once. Among 610,000 or so distinct CDR3 sequences listed, 14% were seen once. CDR3 length equals 15 residues. J lost 4 bases, V lost 6 bases, and 6 bases had no gene match. In germline, CDR1 is MGHDK, CDR2 SYGVNS. The sample belongs to a study of response to subunit inactivated influenza vaccine. Study outcomes and limitations: There was a suggestion from the authors that each seasonal influenza vaccination recruits few new T cells.

The material sequenced was PBMCs from blood, taken roughly 13 days after vaccination. This chain connects TRBV25-1 to TRBJ2-1; TRBD1 agrees at 10 bases. The origin of this receptor is a middle-aged man who received an inactivated influenza vaccine. This CDR3 reads CASRHGTGVYNEQFF. CDR3 DNA: TGTGCCAGCAGGCACGGGACAGGGGTATACAATGAGCAGTTCTTC.